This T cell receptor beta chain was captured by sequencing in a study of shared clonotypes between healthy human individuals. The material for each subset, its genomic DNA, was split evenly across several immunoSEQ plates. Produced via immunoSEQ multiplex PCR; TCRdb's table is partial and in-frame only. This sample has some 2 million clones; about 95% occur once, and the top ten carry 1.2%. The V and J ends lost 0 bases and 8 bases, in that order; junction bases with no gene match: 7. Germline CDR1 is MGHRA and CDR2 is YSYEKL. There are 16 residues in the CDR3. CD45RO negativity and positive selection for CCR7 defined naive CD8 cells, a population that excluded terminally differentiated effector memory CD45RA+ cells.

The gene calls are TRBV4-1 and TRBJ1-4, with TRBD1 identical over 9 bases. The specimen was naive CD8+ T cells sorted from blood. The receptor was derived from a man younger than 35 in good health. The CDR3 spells CASSQDSGTGREKLFF. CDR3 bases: TGCGCCAGCAGCCAAGATAGTGGGACAGGGCGGGAAAAACTGTTTTTT.